Reported below is one T cell receptor beta chain. No antigen is known for it. This specimen belongs to a study of breast tumors, draining lymph nodes, adjacent tissues. Study conclusions and caveats: Luminal-like breast cancer showed significantly greater tumor-nontumor repertoire similarity than basal-like breast cancer did. Tumor TCR diversity was below lymph nodes but above nontumor tissue.

Each CDR3 protein gets one entry after TCRdb re-called the multiplex PCR reads with MiXCR. The data show tens of thousands of distinct CDR3 sequences, 60% to 70% seen once. Trimming took off 1 base at V and 2 bases at J, with 15 bases between the two ends. The CDR3 length is 17 residues. In germline, CDR1 is SGHVS, CDR2 FQNEAQ. The sequenced sample consisted of tumor-adjacent breast tissue. This TCR came from a female donor with breast cancer. Some clones in this sample may be carry-over from other donors' samples. The genes are TRBV7-8 and TRBJ2-1; tentatively, D is TRBD1 (6 bases). Here the CDR3 DNA reads TGTGCCAGCAGCTTAGTGGCTACAGGGAACCCCTACAATGAGCAGTTCTTC. This codes for CASSLVATGNPYNEQFF.